The 24 T cell receptor beta chains below were found in one sample sequenced in a study of PD-L1 blockade in urothelial cancer. Specified time point: peripheral blood 6 weeks after treatment start. Generated by immunoSEQ multiplex PCR, the TCRdb table keeps only in-frame clones and is missing some. The sample yields about 120,000 clones, roughly 91% seen once. Sample: PBMCs, taken around atezolizumab (anti-PD-L1) treatment. These receptors all come from a man aged 60 to 69 with urothelial cancer.

The chain links TRBV9 to TRBJ1-4, with unresolved D. CDR1 and CDR2 (germline): SGDLS, YYNGEE. Trimming removed 0 bases at V and 5 bases at J, with 17 bases between. The CDR3 extends over 17 amino acids. The CDR3 protein is CASSVAINTDLNEKLFF. Here the CDR3 DNA reads TGTGCCAGCAGCGTAGCTATCAATACAGATTTAAATGAAAAACTGTTTTTT.

This chain uses TRBV6-5 with TRBJ2-3, with D unresolved. Trimming removed 0 bases at V and 0 bases at J, with 4 bases between. The CDR3 contains 14 residues. CDR1 MNHEY and CDR2 SVGAGI come from the germline V gene. CDR3 residues: CASSYSYSTDTQYF. CDR3 sequence (DNA): TGTGCCAGCAGTTACTCGTATAGCACAGATACGCAGTATTTT.

This clone showed up just once. CDR3 coding DNA: TGTGCCAGCAGCAAAGCGACCCGGACTAGCGGGGGGACCCTCCAAGAGACCCAGTACTTC. This sequence encodes CASSKATRTSGGTLQETQYF. The chain couples TRBV21-1 to TRBJ2-5; the table gives TRBD2 as D, unverified against the DNA. TRBV21-1 is reported as a pseudogene. The CDR3 covers 20 residues.

V usage is TRBV11-2 and J usage is TRBJ1-2; 7 nucleotides agree with TRBD1. The germline CDR1 and CDR2 sequences are SGHAT and FQNNGV. V shed 4 bases and J 6 bases; nucleotides not matched to a gene: 8. The CDR3 covers 14 residues. The CDR3, as DNA: TGTGCCAGCAGCTCCGGGGACAGTCAGGATGGCTACACCTTC. Protein sequence: CASSSGDSQDGYTF.

CDR3 in DNA: TGCGCCAGCAGCTTGCGGGACTACAGTTTTCTGGGGAACACAGATACGCAGTATTTT. Translated: CASSLRDYSFLGNTDTQYF. V usage is TRBV5-1 and J usage is TRBJ2-3, with TRBD2 identical over 7 bases. This CDR3 spans 19 amino acids. V trimming: 1 base; J trimming: 2 bases; junction bases outside the gene matches: 16. Germline V gives CDR1 SGHRS, CDR2 YFSETQ.

This chain joins TRBV10-3 and TRBJ1-1; D may be TRBD1 (5 bases). The CDR3 consists of 13 residues. The V end lost 4 bases, the J end lost 1 base, and 7 bases lay between the germline ends. The germline gives CDR1 ENHRY, CDR2 SYGVKD. The CDR3 here is CAISATENTEAFF. DNA for the CDR3: TGTGCCATCAGTGCGACAGAGAACACTGAAGCTTTCTTT.

A few counts support this clone. This chain connects TRBV20-1 to TRBJ2-5; D is unclear. Germline CDR1 reads DFQATT; CDR2 reads SNEGSKA (reference sequence). The CDR3 loop spans 10 amino acids. Trimming cost V 6 bases and J 10 bases, with 12 bases left between them. CDR3 amino acids: CSATGRNQYF. CDR3 in DNA: TGCAGTGCCACTGGGCGCAACCAGTACTTC.

This clone is a singleton in its sample. The gene calls are TRBV29-1 and TRBJ1-1; D perhaps matches TRBD1 (6 bases). The V and J ends lost 6 bases and 1 base respectively, with 18 bases between them. Germline assignment: CDR1 SQVTM and CDR2 ANQGSEA. The CDR3 has 15 amino acids. In DNA, the CDR3 is TGCAGCGTGACAGGATTGGGATCTAGGAACACTGAAGCTTTCTTT. Translating it yields CSVTGLGSRNTEAFF.

In DNA, the CDR3 is TGTGCCAGCAGTGGTTACGGGAACACCGGGGAGCTGTTTTTT. Translating it yields CASSGYGNTGELFF. The chain is built from TRBV2 and TRBJ2-2, with D uncertain. The CDR3 contains 14 residues. V was clipped by 4 bases and J by 1 base, with 7 bases between them. The germline V gene has CDR1 SNHLY and CDR2 FYNNEI.

The DNA for the CDR3 is TGCGCCAGCAGCTTGGAGGGACACGAATTTGATACGCAGTATTTT. Residues: CASSLEGHEFDTQYF. The genes are TRBV5-1 and TRBJ2-3, with D tentatively TRBD1 (6 bases). The V end lost 0 bases, the J end lost 6 bases, and 14 bases lay between the germline ends. CDR1 and CDR2 (germline): SGHRS, YFSETQ. The CDR3 spans 15 residues.

The rearrangement links TRBV7-2 to TRBJ1-1; TRBD1 agrees at 8 bases. CDR3 length equals 16 residues. The V and J ends lost 4 bases and 1 base, in that order; junction bases with no gene match: 8. Per germline, CDR1 SGHTA and CDR2 FQGNSA. The CDR3 region has the DNA TGTGCCAGCAGCTACCGGCAGCAGGGGGCGAACACTGAAGCTTTCTTT. Its translation: CASSYRQQGANTEAFF. Looking up the rest from reference TRBV7-2 and TRBJ1-1 gives the full variable domain: GAGVSQSPSNKVTEKGKDVELRCDPISGHTALYWYRQSLGQGLEFLIYFQGNSAPDKSGLPSDRFSAERTGGSVSTLTIQRTQQEDSAVYLCASSYRQQGANTEAFFGQGTRLTVV.

The genes are TRBV10-1 and TRBJ2-2, with 8 bases identical to TRBD1. The V gene's germline CDR1 is WNHNN and CDR2 SYGVQD (reference sequence). V lost 6 bases to trimming and J lost 7 bases; unmatched junction nucleotides: 4. The length of the CDR3 is 13 residues. CDR3 sequence (DNA): TGCGCCAGCAGGGGACAGGCGGGCGGGGAGCTGTTTTTT. This encodes CASRGQAGGELFF.

The chain combines TRBV9 with TRBJ2-3, with TRBD2 as a possible D gene (7 bases). CDR1 is SGDLS, CDR2 YYNGEE, per germline. V lost 0 bases and J 0 bases, leaving 11 bases between the germline ends. This CDR3 region has 16 residues. Here the CDR3 reads CASSVAAGASTDTQYF. The DNA of the CDR3 is TGTGCCAGCAGCGTAGCCGCGGGGGCTAGCACAGATACGCAGTATTTT. The full variable domain, completed using reference TRBV9 and TRBJ2-3, is DSGVTQTPKHLITATGQRVTLRCSPRSGDLSVYWYQQSLDQGLQFLIQYYNGEERAKGNILERFSAQQFPDLHSELNLSSLELGDSALYFCASSVAAGASTDTQYFGPGTRLTVL.

This rearrangement joins TRBV28 to TRBJ1-3, with D tentatively TRBD1 (5 bases). The V gene's germline CDR1 is MDHEN and CDR2 SYDVKM. V shed 4 bases and J shed 4 bases, with 8 bases lying between them. The CDR3 spans 13 residues. CDR3 DNA sequence: TGTGCCAGCAGTTGGGAGGGGGGAAACACCATATATTTT. As protein: CASSWEGGNTIYF.

The rearrangement joins TRBV18 to TRBJ2-7; 10 positions agree with TRBD2. Looked up from germline, CDR1 is KGHSH and CDR2 is LQKENI. The CDR3 loop spans 15 amino acids. With 2 bases clipped from V and 2 bases from J, the junction kept 3 bases outside the gene matches. In DNA form, the CDR3 reads TGTGCCAGCTCACCAACTAGCGGGACAGCCTACGAGCAGTACTTC. The encoded protein is CASSPTSGTAYEQYF.

In regard to this clone: Other DNA sequences in the same sample also yield this CDR3. The CDR3 DNA is TGTGCCAGCAGTCTTCAGGGGTACGAGCAGTACTTC. This codes for CASSLQGYEQYF. The chain carries TRBV28 and TRBJ2-7, with D possibly matching TRBD1 (6 bases). CDR3 length: 12 residues. Germline loops: CDR1 MDHEN, CDR2 SYDVKM. Deletions cut 5 bases from V and 4 bases from J, with 9 bases between. The entire variable domain, with the rest obtained from reference TRBV28 and TRBJ2-7, is as follows: DVKVTQSSRYLVKRTGEKVFLECVQDMDHENMFWYRQDPGLGLRLIYFSYDVKMKEKGDIPEGYSVSREKKERFSLILESASTNQTSMYLCASSLQGYEQYFGPGTRLTVT.

This clone was seen a single time. The chain is built from TRBV6-4 and TRBJ1-4; D is possibly TRBD1 (5 bases). This CDR3 comprises 22 residues. V was trimmed by 2 bases and J by 0 bases, leaving 28 bases between them. Germline loops: CDR1 MRHNA, CDR2 SNTAGT. The CDR3 sequence: CASSDGGSGRGGSLATNEKLFF. The CDR3 DNA sequence: TGTGCCAGCAGTGACGGTGGCTCAGGGCGGGGGGGGAGCCTCGCAACTAATGAAAAACTGTTTTTT.

J is TRBJ2-3 and V is TRBV28; no clear D. The V end lost 8 bases, the J end lost 5 bases, and 11 bases lay between the germline ends. Germline V gene sequence: CDR1 MDHEN, CDR2 SYDVKM. This CDR3 contains 12 residues. CDR3 sequence reads: CASSERLDTQYF. In DNA, the CDR3 is TGTGCCAGCTCGGAGCGTTTAGATACGCAGTATTTT.

The CDR3 loop reads CASRQISGNTIYF. The CDR3 nucleotides read TGTGCCAGCAGACAGATCTCTGGAAACACCATATATTTT. This chain uses TRBV27 with TRBJ1-3, with D unresolved. Germline-derived CDR1 and CDR2 are MNHEY and SMNVEV (reference sequence). V was cut by 6 bases and J by 0 bases, with 6 bases left in between. This CDR3 region has 13 residues.

V and J are TRBV5-1 and TRBJ2-1; D unclear. The CDR3 runs 16 residues. The V end was cut by 1 base, the J end by 0 bases, with 11 bases between. Germline CDR1 is SGHRS and CDR2 is YFSETQ. CDR3 region: CASSLSPGSSYNEQFF. The CDR3 coding sequence is TGCGCCAGCAGCTTGTCACCTGGCAGCTCCTACAATGAGCAGTTCTTC.

The rearrangement joins TRBV7-9 to TRBJ2-1; D is perhaps TRBD2 (5 bases). V gave up 0 bases and J gave up 7 bases, with 7 bases separating them. CDR1 SEHNR and CDR2 FQNEAQ come from the germline V gene (reference sequence). This CDR3 has 13 residues. CDR3 coding DNA: TGTGCCAGCAGCTTAGCTTCGGGAAATGAGCAGTTCTTC. This encodes CASSLASGNEQFF.

This sequence joins TRBV2 and TRBJ1-2; tentatively, D is TRBD1 (6 bases). V was cut by 3 bases and J by 0 bases, with 8 bases left in between. Germline V gene lookup returns CDR1 SNHLY and CDR2 FYNNEI. CDR3 length equals 14 residues. The CDR3 reads CASSDWTANYGYTF. The CDR3 region has the DNA TGTGCCAGCAGTGATTGGACAGCTAACTATGGCTACACCTTC.

This rearrangement joins TRBV28 to TRBJ2-7; 14 positions match TRBD2. The CDR3 loop spans 15 amino acids. Trimming removed 5 bases from V and 3 bases from J; junction bases left unmatched: 3. Germline CDR1 is MDHEN and CDR2 is SYDVKM. The CDR3 DNA reads TGTGCCAGCAGTCAGGGACTAGCGGGGGACTACGAGCAGTACTTC. As protein: CASSQGLAGDYEQYF. Complete variable domain (other parts from reference TRBV28 and TRBJ2-7): DVKVTQSSRYLVKRTGEKVFLECVQDMDHENMFWYRQDPGLGLRLIYFSYDVKMKEKGDIPEGYSVSREKKERFSLILESASTNQTSMYLCASSQGLAGDYEQYFGPGTRLTVT.

The chain couples TRBV7-9 to TRBJ1-2; 8 bases line up with TRBD1. Germline loops: CDR1 SEHNR, CDR2 FQNEAQ (reference sequence). The CDR3 contains 13 residues. J was trimmed by 8 bases and V by 4 bases; bases with no gene match: 6. The CDR3 region is CASSWGQVGGYTF. The CDR3 DNA reads TGTGCCAGCAGCTGGGGACAGGTTGGGGGCTACACCTTC.